Each of the 23 T cell receptor beta chains below was sequenced from the same sample in a study of cytomegalovirus exposure and HLA in healthy donors. Use of 60 Vbeta and 13 Jbeta primers characterized the PCR. TCRdb's copy holds only in-frame clones and misses some; the assay was immunoSEQ multiplex PCR. The sample holds around 150,000 clones, roughly four fifths seen once. Source material: PBMCs. The receptors come from a middle-aged man in good health and CMV-seropositive.

This rearrangement joins TRBV6-5 to TRBJ1-2; D unresolved. Between the trimmed V and J ends, which lost 0 bases and 4 bases, there was a span of 6 bases. The CDR3 has 13 residues. Germline V gene lookup returns CDR1 MNHEY and CDR2 SVGAGI. CDR3 residues: CASSYSDFYGYTF. CDR3 coding DNA: TGTGCCAGCAGTTACTCGGACTTCTATGGCTACACCTTC.

This clone has a single count. This chain joins TRBV27 and TRBJ2-7; 7 bases agree with TRBD2. Trimming removed 9 bases from V and 0 bases from J; junction bases left unmatched: 5. The CDR3 spans 13 residues. Germline CDR1 is MNHEY and CDR2 is SMNVEV (reference sequence). CDR3 nucleotides: TGTGCCAGGGATCTAGCGGCCTCCTACGAGCAGTACTTC. It translates to CARDLAASYEQYF.

This sequence joins TRBV28 and TRBJ1-2; TRBD1 matches at 8 bases. The CDR3 extends over 21 amino acids. V shed 5 bases, J shed 2 bases, and the junction held 25 bases outside the gene matches. Per germline, CDR1 MDHEN and CDR2 SYDVKM. CDR3 loop: CASSPLYPRGQSQFPNYGYTF. The CDR3, as DNA: TGTGCCAGCAGTCCCCTATACCCCAGGGGGCAGAGCCAGTTCCCCAACTATGGCTACACCTTC.

The chain couples TRBV7-3 to TRBJ2-2, with unresolved D. This CDR3 is built from 14 residues. Germline V gene sequence: CDR1 SGHTA, CDR2 FQGTGA. The V end lost 3 bases, the J end lost 3 bases, and 8 bases lay between the germline ends. The CDR3 coding sequence is TGTGCCAGCAGCTTGGGCCGGTACACCGGGGAGCTGTTTTTT. This encodes CASSLGRYTGELFF.

Of note for this clone: One junction end disagrees with the germline gene, perhaps due to a read error. V gene TRBV7-7 combines with J gene TRBJ2-2, with TRBD1 identical over 7 bases. CDR1 and CDR2 from the germline V gene are SSHAT and FNYEAQ (reference sequence). The CDR3 is made up of 16 amino acids. CDR3 region: CASSLVAGGNTGELFF. The CDR3 DNA reads TGTGCTAGCAGCTTAGTGGCAGGGGGTAACACCGGGGAGCTGTTTTTT.

This sequence joins TRBV28 and TRBJ1-2; tentative D call: TRBD1 (6 bases). CDR3 size: 17 residues. V shed 6 bases and J shed 4 bases, with 24 bases lying between them. Germline CDR1 and CDR2: MDHEN and SYDVKM. DNA of the CDR3: TGTGCCAGCAGACCTTCGGGGGGCTCTAGACTGGGCTATGGCTACACCTTC. Its translation is CASRPSGGSRLGYGYTF.

The chain uses TRBV5-4 and TRBJ2-1; D may be TRBD2 (6 bases). CDR1 is SGHNT, CDR2 YYREEE, per germline (reference sequence). V was trimmed by 0 bases and J by 4 bases, leaving 8 bases between them. The CDR3 extends over 14 amino acids. CDR3 nucleotides: TGTGCCAGCAGCTTGGGGGGGGATTACAATGAGCAGTTCTTC. Protein product: CASSLGGDYNEQFF. Full variable domain (remainder filled in from reference TRBV5-4 and TRBJ2-1): ETGVTQSPTHLIKTRGQQVTLRCSSQSGHNTVSWYQQALGQGPQFIFQYYREEENGRGNFPPRFSGLQFPNYSSELNVNALELDDSALYLCASSLGGDYNEQFFGPGTRLTVL.

J is TRBJ2-7 and V is TRBV5-5; maybe TRBD1 (5 bases). This CDR3 comprises 14 residues. The germline V gene encodes CDR1 SGHKS and CDR2 YYEKEE (reference sequence). Trimming took 0 bases from V and 4 from J, leaving 11 bases between them. The CDR3 nucleotides read TGTGCCAGCAGCTTGGGGGGCCGGAATTACGAGCAGTACTTC. Its protein product is CASSLGGRNYEQYF.

The rearrangement links TRBV6-5 to TRBJ2-7; D might be TRBD1 (6 bases). The germline gives CDR1 MNHEY, CDR2 SVGAGI. The V gene lost 5 bases and the J gene lost 5 bases, with 13 bases spanning the gap. This CDR3 is built from 13 residues. The CDR3 DNA reads TGTGCCAGCAGTACCGGACAGTTCCACGAGCAGTACTTC. Translating it yields CASSTGQFHEQYF.

This clone was counted between two and nine times. The gene calls are TRBV10-3 and TRBJ2-1, with a tentative D call TRBD2 (6 bases). CDR1 is ENHRY and CDR2 is SYGVKD in the germline V gene. Trimming left V 3 bases short and J 9 bases short, with 12 bases between. The CDR3 has 13 residues. In DNA form, the CDR3 reads TGTGCCATCAGTGATCCCGGGGGAAGTGAGCAGTTCTTC. Its protein is CAISDPGGSEQFF.

V and J are TRBV10-3 and TRBJ2-6, with 10 bases matching TRBD1. The CDR3 runs to 17 residues. V shed 6 bases, J shed 9 bases, and the junction held 14 bases outside the gene matches. Germline CDR1 ENHRY, CDR2 SYGVKD. CDR3 bases: TGTGCCATCAGCGACACCCATCCGGGACAGGGGCTCAACGTCCTGACTTTC. It encodes CAISDTHPGQGLNVLTF.

This chain joins TRBV27 and TRBJ2-1, with TRBD2 matching over 16 bases. Trimming cost V 7 bases and J 10 bases; bases outside gene matches: 7. The CDR3 is 15 amino acids. Germline CDR1 MNHEY, CDR2 SMNVEV (reference sequence). CDR3 bases: TGTGCCAGCACCTCAGGGACTAGCGGGAGGGGCGAGCAGTTCTTC. Its translation is CASTSGTSGRGEQFF.

This clone was seen just once. For the CDR3, the DNA is TGCGCCAGCAGAAACACAGGGGGCGACGGCTACGAGCAGTACTTC. Its protein product is CASRNTGGDGYEQYF. This rearrangement joins TRBV4-1 to TRBJ2-7, with 9 bases matching TRBD1. CDR3 size: 15 residues. Germline values: CDR1 MGHRA, CDR2 YSYEKL. Trimming at V came to 6 bases and at J to 3 bases, leaving 9 bases not matched to a gene.

V is TRBV25-1 and J is TRBJ1-1; a possible D gene is TRBD1 (6 bases). The CDR3 is 13 residues long. The germline V gene has CDR1 MGHDK and CDR2 SYGVNS. V was shortened by 4 bases and J by 8 bases, with 14 bases between the two germline ends. CDR3 sequence reads: CASSGYDRSEAFF. DNA for the CDR3: TGTGCCAGCAGTGGCTACGACAGGTCCGAAGCTTTCTTT.

The chain has TRBV9 and TRBJ1-2; unclear D gene. V lost 0 bases and J 6 bases, leaving 6 bases between the germline ends. The CDR3 length is 12 residues. The V gene's germline CDR1 is SGDLS and CDR2 YYNGEE. Here the CDR3 DNA reads TGTGCCAGCAGCGTAGGAAGCCATGGCTACACCTTC. It codes for CASSVGSHGYTF.

V and J are TRBV9 and TRBJ2-3; 7 positions match TRBD2. With 4 bases clipped from V and 2 bases from J, the junction kept 13 bases outside the gene matches. The CDR3 runs to 17 residues. Germline values: CDR1 SGDLS, CDR2 YYNGEE. This CDR3 is CASSRLRSGAYTDTQYF. The CDR3 nucleotides are TGTGCCAGCAGCCGCCTAAGGAGCGGGGCCTACACAGATACGCAGTATTTT. The variable domain in full, with the rest retrieved from reference TRBV9 and TRBJ2-3, is DSGVTQTPKHLITATGQRVTLRCSPRSGDLSVYWYQQSLDQGLQFLIQYYNGEERAKGNILERFSAQQFPDLHSELNLSSLELGDSALYFCASSRLRSGAYTDTQYFGPGTRLTVL.

There are a few counts of this clone. The V gene is TRBV7-8, the J gene TRBJ1-5, with D perhaps TRBD1 (6 bases). The CDR3 extends over 17 amino acids. The V end lost 5 bases, the J end lost 4 bases, and 21 bases lay between the germline ends. In germline, CDR1 is SGHVS, CDR2 FQNEAQ. CDR3 amino acids: CASSVLGAGQPNQPQHF. CDR3 DNA: TGTGCCAGCAGCGTATTGGGGGCTGGACAGCCAAATCAGCCCCAGCATTTT.

The J gene is TRBJ2-5, the V gene TRBV5-4; TRBD1 agrees at 8 bases. CDR1 SGHNT and CDR2 YYREEE come from the germline V gene (reference sequence). With V trimmed by 3 bases and J by 5 bases, 9 bases remained unmatched. This CDR3 spans 15 amino acids. CDR3: CASSSGTGPRETQYF. As DNA, the CDR3 is TGTGCCAGCAGCTCTGGGACAGGACCCCGGGAGACCCAGTACTTC.

The chain has TRBV15 and TRBJ2-7; tentatively, D is TRBD2 (5 bases). The CDR3 spans 14 residues. CDR1 LNHNV and CDR2 YYDKDF come from the germline V gene (reference sequence). V shed 0 bases and J shed 3 bases, with 9 bases lying between them. Here the CDR3 reads CATSRDPSNYEQYF. CDR3 in DNA: TGTGCCACCAGCAGAGATCCTAGCAACTACGAGCAGTACTTC.

This sequence joins TRBV4-3 and TRBJ2-7; 10 nucleotides agree with TRBD1. The CDR3 extends over 15 amino acids. Germline CDR1 and CDR2: LGHNA and YSLEER. V lost 3 bases to trimming and J lost 5 bases; unmatched junction nucleotides: 7. The CDR3 DNA sequence: TGCGCCAGCAGCCATTCCCGGGACAGGGGTCACGAGCAGTACTTC. As protein: CASSHSRDRGHEQYF.

On this clone: The sample has other DNA sequences that encode this CDR3 too. The chain uses TRBV7-2 and TRBJ1-4; 8 bases are shared with TRBD1. In germline, CDR1 is SGHTA, CDR2 FQGNSA. V was clipped by 6 bases and J by 3 bases; unmatched bases: 6. This CDR3 is 15 amino acids long. The CDR3 here is CASSGQGNANEKLFF. The DNA of the CDR3 is TGTGCCAGCAGTGGACAGGGTAATGCTAATGAAAAACTGTTTTTT.

The chain couples TRBV5-1 to TRBJ2-2; 7 positions match TRBD1. Germline V lookup: CDR1 SGHRS, CDR2 YFSETQ. Losses at the gene ends were 1 base for V and 4 bases for J; bases not matched to a gene: 10. The CDR3 is 17 residues long. The CDR3 region is CASSLLGQGETTGELFF. The CDR3 coding sequence is TGCGCCAGCAGCTTGTTGGGGCAGGGGGAGACCACCGGGGAGCTGTTTTTT.

CDR3 protein: CASSIRDSPYNEQFF. In DNA form, the CDR3 reads TGTGCCAGTAGTATCCGGGACAGTCCTTACAATGAGCAGTTCTTC. This chain links TRBV19 with TRBJ2-1; 7 bases fit TRBD1. The J segment lost 4 bases and the V segment lost 3 bases, leaving 6 bases of the junction unmatched. The V gene's germline CDR1 is LNHDA and CDR2 SQIVND (reference sequence). This CDR3 has 15 amino acids.